This TCR beta chain was profiled in a study of cytomegalovirus exposure and HLA in healthy donors. Background on the study: Among around 170 million T cells, an earlier analysis found roughly 110 million unique TCR beta sequences.

Germline V CDR1 and CDR2: SNHLY, FYNNEI. The CDR3 runs 15 residues. Germline trimming cut 4 bases from V and 0 bases from J; bases unmatched to any gene: 3. Each donor's status was that of a healthy bone marrow donor. Primers included in the PCR were 60 Vbeta and 13 Jbeta primers. Per the original data handling: About 11 million of some 80 million unique TCR beta chains were shared, per a later count. The repertoire was sequenced with immunoSEQ multiplex PCR; TCRdb's copy has only in-frame clones and lacks some. V and J calls and clone size come straight from that table; D and trimming were deduced from the DNA. This table holds some 120,000 clones, about 80% found once.

V usage is TRBV2 and J usage is TRBJ2-4; 7 bases fit TRBD1. This clonotype originated in a man aged 25-40 years in good health and CMV-seronegative. The sequencing sample was made of PBMCs. CDR3: CASSGGQLAKNIQYF. The CDR3 nucleotides are TGTGCCAGCAGTGGGGGACAGCTAGCCAAAAACATTCAGTACTTC.